The entry below describes one TCR beta chain. What it binds is not known. Profiled with immunoSEQ multiplex PCR; TCRdb holds only in-frame clones, not every one. The table lists approximately 120,000 clones, around 92% of them singletons. The entry originates in a study of T cell responses to AZD1222 COVID-19 vaccine. Study results and limitations: Of spike-specific TCRs, nearly half reportedly target regions left unmutated in variants. Every sample of the repertoires postdated the peak T cell response. The breadth and depth of Spike-specific TCRs increased once two AZD1222 doses had been given. Only 5 or 6 people who got AZD1222 tested seropositive at baseline.

Per the germline V gene, CDR1 is SGHTA and CDR2 is FQGNSA. The CDR3 contains 19 residues. V was pared by 5 bases and J by 10 bases, with 23 bases of the junction left unmatched. The source material was peripheral blood, sampled on day 0 of AZD1222 vaccination. This TCR was sampled from an adult in good health. The chain couples TRBV7-2 to TRBJ2-1, with 10 bases that match TRBD2. CDR3 nucleotide sequence: TGTGCCAGCAGCCCGCGAACGAAAACAACAGGGACTAGCGAGAGCGAGCAGTTCTTC. Amino acids: CASSPRTKTTGTSESEQFF.